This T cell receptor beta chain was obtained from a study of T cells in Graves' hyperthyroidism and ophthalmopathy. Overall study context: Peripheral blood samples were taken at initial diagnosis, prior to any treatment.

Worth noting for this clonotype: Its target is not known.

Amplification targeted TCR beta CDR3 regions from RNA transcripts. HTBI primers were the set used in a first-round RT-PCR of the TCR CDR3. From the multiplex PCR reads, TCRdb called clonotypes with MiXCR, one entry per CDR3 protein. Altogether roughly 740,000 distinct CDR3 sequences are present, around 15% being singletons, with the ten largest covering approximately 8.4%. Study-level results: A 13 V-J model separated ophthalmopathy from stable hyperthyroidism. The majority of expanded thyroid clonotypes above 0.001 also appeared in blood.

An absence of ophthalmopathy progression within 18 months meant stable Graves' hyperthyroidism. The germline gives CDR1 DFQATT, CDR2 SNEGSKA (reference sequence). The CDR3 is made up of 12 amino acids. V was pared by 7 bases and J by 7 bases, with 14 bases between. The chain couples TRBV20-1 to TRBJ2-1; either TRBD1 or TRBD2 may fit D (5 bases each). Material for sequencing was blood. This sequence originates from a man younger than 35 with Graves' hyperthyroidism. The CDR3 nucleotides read TGCAGTGTCAGTCTTGGGGGAAATGAGCAGTTCTTC. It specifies CSVSLGGNEQFF.